Below are 26 T cell receptor beta chains sequenced from a single sample in a study of beta chain features in type 1 diabetes. Whole-study findings and limits: Shorter TCRB CDR3s, moderately but significantly so, were found in Type 1 diabetes patients in all four CD4+ subsets.

Sequencing targeted expressed TCRB transcripts, as all isolated RNA had been reverse transcribed. Data came from immunoSEQ multiplex PCR; TCRdb stores just in-frame clones and leaves some out. Of a few hundred thousand clones in the sample, 15% were seen once. No antigen is known for these receptors. Input material: naive CD4+ T cells from blood. These receptors were obtained from a man between 18 and 29 years old with type 1 diabetes.

Concerning this clone itself: Other nucleotide sequences in the sample specify the same CDR3. The chain recombines TRBV7-2 with TRBJ2-7; D possibly corresponds to TRBD1 (5 bases). The CDR3 totals 12 residues. V lost 2 bases, J lost 4 bases, and 6 bases lay in between. CDR1 and CDR2 (germline): SGHTA, FQGNSA. As DNA, the CDR3 is TGTGCCAGCAGCTTACAGGGTTACGAGCAGTACTTC. Translation: CASSLQGYEQYF.

This clone appeared a few times. The chain employs TRBV18 and TRBJ1-2; 8 positions agree with TRBD1. The CDR3 is 16 amino acids. After removal of 1 base from V and 3 bases from J, the junction contained 7 bases not matched to a gene. Germline V CDR1 and CDR2: KGHSH, LQKENI. The CDR3 region is CASSPQSRGRDYGYTF. The CDR3 DNA follows: TGTGCCAGCTCACCACAATCCAGGGGGCGTGACTATGGCTACACCTTC.

This clone was detected a few times. The J gene is TRBJ1-6, the V gene TRBV19, with 11 bases fitting TRBD1. This CDR3 comprises 15 residues. Germline V gene lookup returns CDR1 LNHDA and CDR2 SQIVND (reference sequence). The V segment lost 5 bases and the J segment 9 bases; nucleotides outside the gene matches: 6. CDR3 nucleotides: TGTGCCAGTAGTCCCCGGACAGGGGGCGCTTCACCCCTCCACTTT. This encodes CASSPRTGGASPLHF.

In this sample, this clone turned up a few times. The chain links TRBV2 to TRBJ2-2, with 14 positions matching TRBD2. Germline V gene lookup returns CDR1 SNHLY and CDR2 FYNNEI. The CDR3 consists of 18 residues. With V trimmed by 6 bases and J by 3 bases, 9 bases remained unmatched. This chain's CDR3 is CASRTGTSGSRDTGELFF. The CDR3 region has the DNA TGTGCCAGCAGGACCGGGACTAGCGGGAGTAGGGACACCGGGGAGCTGTTTTTT.

V gene TRBV29-1 combines with J gene TRBJ2-1, with D possibly TRBD1 on 5 matching bases. Germline CDR1 is SQVTM and CDR2 is ANQGSEA. V lost 8 bases and J 3 bases, leaving 11 bases between the germline ends. The CDR3 has 12 residues. The CDR3, as DNA: TGCAGCACACTGCAGGGCTACAATGAGCAGTTCTTC. This gives the protein CSTLQGYNEQFF.

This clone was picked up a small number of times. V usage is TRBV7-9 and J usage is TRBJ2-5, with D tentatively TRBD2 (6 bases). CDR3 size: 15 residues. The germline gives CDR1 SEHNR, CDR2 FQNEAQ (reference sequence). V lost 1 base and J lost 7, with 16 bases in between. The CDR3 sequence is CASSLVRGVEATQYF. In DNA, the CDR3 is TGTGCCAGCAGCTTAGTACGCGGGGTGGAGGCGACCCAGTACTTC.

This chain links TRBV7-7 with TRBJ2-5; a weak D match, TRBD2 (5 bases). The germline V gene has CDR1 SSHAT and CDR2 FNYEAQ (reference sequence). This CDR3 is built from 12 residues. V was trimmed by 7 bases and J by 9 bases, leaving 15 bases between them. The chain's CDR3 is CASIPWEWAQYF. CDR3 bases: TGTGCCAGCATCCCTTGGGAGTGGGCCCAGTACTTC.

In this sample, this clone turned up a few times. The chain couples TRBV7-2 to TRBJ2-2; 14 nucleotides agree with TRBD2. CDR1 is SGHTA and CDR2 is FQGNSA in the germline V gene. This CDR3 contains 15 residues. Trimming removed 5 bases from V and 10 bases from J; junction bases left unmatched: 6. The CDR3 DNA reads TGTGCCAGCAGCCAAGGACTAGCGGGGGGAACGGAGCTGTTTTTT. Its translation is CASSQGLAGGTELFF.

This clone turned up a few times. The chain couples TRBV7-9 to TRBJ2-3; 12 bases align to TRBD1. The CDR3 runs 16 residues. Germline lookup yields CDR1 SEHNR and CDR2 FQNEAQ (reference sequence). Trimming removed 5 bases from V and 3 bases from J; junction bases left unmatched: 6. CDR3 sequence: CASSAGQGAWTDTQYF. The CDR3 DNA reads TGTGCCAGCAGCGCGGGACAGGGGGCATGGACAGATACGCAGTATTTT.

CDR3 in amino acids: CACLRAGGAYEQYF. The CDR3 bases are TGTGCCTGCCTGCGCGCGGGGGGGGCATACGAGCAGTACTTC. This chain links TRBV30 with TRBJ2-7, with 9 bases matching TRBD2. This CDR3 is 14 amino acids long. Germline V gene data show CDR1 as GTSNPN and CDR2 as SVGIG (reference sequence). V dropped 6 bases and J dropped 4; count of bases not matched to a gene: 10.

The table lists this clone with a few counts. The V and J genes are TRBV7-9 and TRBJ1-5; D unclear. Germline-derived CDR1 and CDR2 are SEHNR and FQNEAQ (reference sequence). There are 14 residues in the CDR3. The ends were cut back, 2 bases at V and 5 bases at J, with 10 bases in the middle. The CDR3 sequence: CASSLTGIDQPQHF. In DNA form, the CDR3 reads TGTGCCAGCAGCTTAACGGGGATCGATCAGCCCCAGCATTTT.

A few counts support this clone. The chain is built from TRBV18 and TRBJ2-7, with TRBD1 matching 8 bases. Germline CDR1 and CDR2: KGHSH and LQKENI. The CDR3 length is 15 residues. J gave up 2 bases and V 4 bases, and 7 bases lay outside the gene matches. CDR3 sequence reads: CASSRGQGETYEQYF. The CDR3 nucleotides are TGTGCCAGCTCACGCGGACAGGGAGAAACCTACGAGCAGTACTTC.

This clone was seen a handful of times. The rearrangement uses TRBV7-9 and TRBJ1-5, with 11 positions matching TRBD1. V lost 5 bases, J lost 10 bases, and 4 bases stayed unmatched. The CDR3 spans 13 residues. In germline, CDR1 is SEHNR, CDR2 FQNEAQ (reference sequence). CDR3 bases: TGTGCCAGCAGCGGACAGGGGGCAGGTCCCCAGCATTTT. Residues: CASSGQGAGPQHF.

Comment on this clone: Other nucleotide sequences in the sample specify the same CDR3. The chain employs TRBV9 and TRBJ2-5; 8 nucleotides agree with TRBD1. Germline CDR1 is SGDLS and CDR2 is YYNGEE. The junction had 1 base not matched to a gene; V was cut back by 2 bases and J by 4 bases. The CDR3 is made up of 13 amino acids. This CDR3 reads CASSVDRGETQYF. In DNA, the CDR3 is TGTGCCAGCAGCGTCGACAGGGGAGAGACCCAGTACTTC.

This clone was seen a few times. The chain combines TRBV2 with TRBJ2-1; TRBD1 agrees at 8 bases. V trimming: 3 bases; J trimming: 10 bases; junction bases outside the gene matches: 11. Germline V gene data show CDR1 as SNHLY and CDR2 as FYNNEI. The CDR3 loop spans 15 amino acids. This chain's CDR3 is CASSDRQGAAGEQFF. CDR3 bases: TGTGCCAGCAGTGATAGGCAGGGGGCCGCTGGGGAGCAGTTCTTC.

This clone was seen a handful of times. The V gene is TRBV5-1, the J gene TRBJ2-1; the D is unclear. CDR3 length equals 16 residues. Germline V CDR1 and CDR2: SGHRS, YFSETQ. Trimming removed 2 bases from V and 5 bases from J, with 17 bases in between. DNA for the CDR3: TGCGCCAGCAGCTTTCGGGTCGATCTTGCAGACAATGAGCAGTTCTTC. It encodes CASSFRVDLADNEQFF.

This clone was detected only a few times. This sequence joins TRBV11-2 and TRBJ2-7; 8 positions match TRBD1. Per germline, CDR1 SGHAT and CDR2 FQNNGV. J lost 2 bases, V lost 4 bases, and 1 base had no gene match. This CDR3 is 13 amino acids long. CDR3 protein: CASSSDRAYEQYF. The CDR3, as DNA: TGTGCCAGCAGCTCGGACAGGGCCTACGAGCAGTACTTC.

This clone has just a few counts. This rearrangement joins TRBV6-1 to TRBJ2-3; the D is unclear. V was cut by 2 bases and J by 1 base, with 4 bases left in between. Germline CDR1 reads MNHNS; CDR2 reads SASEGT. The CDR3 covers 13 residues. The CDR3 region has the DNA TGTGCCAGCAGTGAATCGGGCACAGATACGCAGTATTTT. Translated: CASSESGTDTQYF.

In this sample, this clone turned up a few times. The chain's CDR3 is CATSRDQNVPKLFF. The CDR3 DNA reads TGTGCCACCAGCAGAGATCAGAACGTTCCAAAACTGTTTTTT. The chain recombines TRBV15 with TRBJ1-4; D is ambiguous. Per the germline V gene, CDR1 is LNHNV and CDR2 is YYDKDF (reference sequence). CDR3 length equals 14 residues. Trimming took off 0 bases at V and 10 bases at J, with 12 bases between the two ends.

This clone has more than one count but fewer than ten. This sequence joins TRBV5-1 and TRBJ2-1, with D uncertain. V was clipped by 5 bases and J by 0 bases, with 6 bases between them. CDR3 size: 13 residues. CDR1 is SGHRS and CDR2 is YFSETQ in the germline V gene. The CDR3 region is CASRDISYNEQFF. CDR3 coding DNA: TGCGCCAGCAGAGACATCTCCTACAATGAGCAGTTCTTC.

The chain couples TRBV11-3 to TRBJ2-3; 10 nucleotides align to TRBD2. The V and J ends lost 3 bases and 5 bases, in that order; junction bases with no gene match: 5. The germline V gene encodes CDR1 SGHNT and CDR2 YENEEA. The CDR3 covers 15 residues. CDR3 residues: CASSFTSGAGDTQYF. CDR3 sequence (DNA): TGTGCCAGCAGCTTCACTAGCGGGGCCGGAGATACGCAGTATTTT.

This clone was seen a few times. The rearrangement joins TRBV5-1 to TRBJ2-7, with D perhaps TRBD1 (6 bases). The CDR3 consists of 14 residues. The V gene lost 0 bases and the J gene lost 3 bases, with 10 bases spanning the gap. Germline CDR1 and CDR2: SGHRS and YFSETQ. CDR3 sequence reads: CASSLGGQGYEQYF. The CDR3 DNA reads TGCGCCAGCAGCTTGGGGGGGCAGGGCTACGAGCAGTACTTC.

The CDR3 bases are TGTGCGACCGTCCGGACAGGGGCGAACACTGAAGCTTTCTTT. It translates to CATVRTGANTEAFF. V and J are TRBV11-2 and TRBJ1-1; 9 positions match TRBD1. The CDR3 runs to 14 residues. The germline CDR1 and CDR2 sequences are SGHAT and FQNNGV.

This clone was counted a few times. This chain uses TRBV4-2 with TRBJ2-3, with 7 positions matching TRBD2. CDR3 length equals 19 residues. The V and J ends lost 0 bases and 5 bases, in that order; junction bases with no gene match: 17. Germline V lookup: CDR1 LGHNA, CDR2 YNFKEQ. In DNA form, the CDR3 reads TGTGCCAGCAGCCAAGACGTAGTCCGGACGGGGGGAAAATTAGATACGCAGTATTTT. It encodes CASSQDVVRTGGKLDTQYF.

The chain carries TRBV18 and TRBJ2-1, with 7 bases fitting TRBD1. This CDR3 contains 14 residues. With 6 bases clipped from V and 5 bases from J, the junction kept 7 bases outside the gene matches. Germline V gives CDR1 KGHSH, CDR2 LQKENI. The CDR3 reads CASSPRQGDNEQFF. CDR3 sequence (DNA): TGTGCCAGCTCGCCAAGACAGGGTGACAATGAGCAGTTCTTC. Supplemented by reference TRBV18 and TRBJ2-1, the full variable domain reads NAGVMQNPRHLVRRRGQEARLRCSPMKGHSHVYWYRQLPEEGLKFMVYLQKENIIDESGMPKERFSAEFPKEGPSILRIQQVVRGDSAAYFCASSPRQGDNEQFFGPGTRLTVL.

The V gene is TRBV29-1, the J gene TRBJ1-5; 10 nucleotides align to TRBD1. There are 14 residues in the CDR3. V lost 6 bases, J lost 2 bases, and 4 bases stayed unmatched. CDR1 SQVTM and CDR2 ANQGSEA come from the germline V gene. The CDR3 DNA is TGCAGCGTCGCCGGGACAGGGGGCAATCAGCCCCAGCATTTT. Protein product: CSVAGTGGNQPQHF. The full variable domain, rest sourced from reference TRBV29-1 and TRBJ1-5, is SAVISQKPSRDICQRGTSLTIQCQVDSQVTMMFWYRQQPGQSLTLIATANQGSEATYESGFVIDKFPISRPNLTFSTLTVSNMSPEDSSIYLCSVAGTGGNQPQHFGDGTRLSIL.